These 15 T cell receptor beta chains originate from one sample sequenced in a study of blood T cell repertoires in COVID-19. Clones were sequenced by immunoSEQ multiplex PCR, and TCRdb holds only the in-frame ones, with some missing. The table includes some 150,000 clones, about 85% detected once. The sequencing sample was made of peripheral blood. Source of these receptors: a woman aged 70-85 years with COVID-19, enrolled during active disease.

The table lists this clone with a count of one. The CDR3 region has the DNA TGCAGCGTTGGGGCAGGGGCCAATGAGCAGTTCTTC. Encoded protein: CSVGAGANEQFF. The chain carries TRBV29-1 and TRBJ2-1; a weak D match, TRBD1 (6 bases). In germline, CDR1 is SQVTM, CDR2 ANQGSEA. The CDR3 has 12 amino acids. V lost 4 bases and J 6 bases, leaving 10 bases between the germline ends.

The rearrangement links TRBV4-3 to TRBJ1-2, with 7 positions matching TRBD1. Germline V CDR1 and CDR2: LGHNA, YSLEER. V lost 0 bases and J lost 6; bases outside the gene matches: 13. The CDR3 has 17 residues. CDR3 sequence reads: CASSQDPQGGGVNGYTF. In DNA, the CDR3 is TGCGCCAGCAGCCAAGATCCCCAGGGGGGAGGCGTAAATGGCTACACCTTC.

The V gene is TRBV5-5, the J gene TRBJ2-5; 12 nucleotides align to TRBD1. The junction had 5 bases not matched to a gene; V was cut back by 0 bases and J by 5 bases. CDR1 and CDR2 (germline): SGHKS, YYEKEE (reference sequence). The CDR3 runs 16 residues. The CDR3 is CASSLGGTGGTETQYF. DNA for the CDR3: TGTGCCAGCAGCTTGGGGGGGACAGGGGGCACGGAGACCCAGTACTTC.

This chain uses TRBV10-3 with TRBJ2-6, with 10 positions matching TRBD1. CDR1 and CDR2 from the germline V gene are ENHRY and SYGVKD. Trimming at V came to 8 bases and at J to 1 base, leaving 8 bases not matched to a gene. The CDR3 extends over 17 amino acids. DNA of the CDR3: TGTGCCATCGAACCGGGACAGGGGAAATCTGGGGCCAACGTCCTGACTTTC. This sequence encodes CAIEPGQGKSGANVLTF.

The gene calls are TRBV7-2 and TRBJ2-1, with TRBD2 matching 10 bases. CDR3 length: 15 amino acids. Germline assignment: CDR1 SGHTA and CDR2 FQGNSA. Trimming at V came to 5 bases and at J to 5 bases, leaving 6 bases not matched to a gene. CDR3 sequence (DNA): TGTGCCAGCAGCGCGCCGGGACTAGCGCACAATGAGCAGTTCTTC. Its protein product is CASSAPGLAHNEQFF.

The gene calls are TRBV18 and TRBJ2-7; 12 bases line up with TRBD2. With V trimmed by 9 bases and J by 8 bases, 11 bases remained unmatched. Germline loops: CDR1 KGHSH, CDR2 LQKENI. The CDR3 contains 14 residues. CDR3 sequence: CASSPGLAGGQQYF. CDR3 nucleotide sequence: TGTGCCAGTTCCCCGGGCCTAGCGGGGGGGCAGCAGTACTTC.

This chain uses TRBV7-9 with TRBJ1-5, with TRBD1 matching 7 bases. The CDR3 is 13 amino acids. Germline values: CDR1 SEHNR, CDR2 FQNEAQ (reference sequence). The V gene end was trimmed by 5 bases and the J gene end by 7 bases; junction bases not matched to a gene: 5. This CDR3 is CASSRDSQQPQHF. CDR3 in DNA: TGTGCCAGCAGCCGGGACAGTCAACAGCCCCAGCATTTT.

The chain combines TRBV10-3 with TRBJ1-2; 7 bases match TRBD1. Germline lookup yields CDR1 ENHRY and CDR2 SYGVKD. V was clipped by 10 bases and J by 3 bases; unmatched bases: 14. The CDR3 has 15 residues. CDR3 sequence: CASIDPTGTDYGYTF. CDR3 DNA sequence: TGTGCCAGCATCGACCCCACAGGGACAGACTATGGCTACACCTTC.

The chain combines TRBV18 with TRBJ1-2; D not resolved. The V gene's germline CDR1 is KGHSH and CDR2 LQKENI. V was trimmed by 1 base and J by 4 bases, leaving 19 bases between them. This CDR3 region has 17 residues. CDR3 sequence reads: CASSPRQNSISGYGYTF. The DNA of the CDR3 is TGTGCCAGCTCACCACGGCAAAACTCTATCTCGGGCTATGGCTACACCTTC.

The CDR3 DNA sequence: TGTGCCAGTAGTATCACGGGTTCGATCACTGAAGCTTTCTTT. It codes for CASSITGSITEAFF. The chain combines TRBV19 with TRBJ1-1; D gene unclear. Germline CDR1 and CDR2: LNHDA and SQIVND (reference sequence). The ends were cut back, 3 bases at V and 4 bases at J, with 12 bases in the middle. The CDR3 is made up of 14 amino acids.

J is TRBJ2-3 and V is TRBV11-3, with no clear D. Germline CDR1 and CDR2: SGHNT and YENEEA. Between the trimmed V and J ends, which lost 1 base and 4 bases, there was a span of 6 bases. This CDR3 has 13 residues. The CDR3 here is CASSLGGSDTQYF. As DNA, the CDR3 is TGTGCCAGCAGCTTAGGTGGCTCAGATACGCAGTATTTT.

This clone was picked up one time. The CDR3 protein is CAWSAARGHVETQYF. CDR3 nucleotides: TGTGCCTGGAGTGCCGCCAGGGGGCATGTTGAGACCCAGTACTTC. This rearrangement joins TRBV30 to TRBJ2-5; the match to TRBD1 covers 8 bases. Germline assignment: CDR1 GTSNPN and CDR2 SVGIG (reference sequence). The J segment lost 5 bases and the V segment lost 1 base, leaving 9 bases of the junction unmatched. The CDR3 loop spans 15 amino acids. Drawing the rest from reference TRBV30 and TRBJ2-5, the complete variable domain is SQTIHQWPATLVQPVGSPLSLECTVEGTSNPNLYWYRQAAGRGLQLLFYSVGIGQISSEVPQNLSASRPQDRQFILSSKKLLLSDSGFYLCAWSAARGHVETQYFGPGTRLLVL.

V usage is TRBV30 and J usage is TRBJ1-6; D perhaps matches TRBD1 (6 bases). The CDR3 loop spans 18 amino acids. The V gene lost 0 bases and the J gene lost 0 bases, with 15 bases spanning the gap. Per germline, CDR1 GTSNPN and CDR2 SVGIG (reference sequence). This CDR3 reads CAWSVSRGPSSYNSPLHF. CDR3 DNA: TGTGCCTGGAGTGTATCCAGGGGCCCTAGCTCCTATAATTCACCCCTCCACTTT.

The rearrangement uses TRBV9 and TRBJ1-2; no clear D. This CDR3 is 14 amino acids long. With 2 bases removed from V and 6 bases from J, the gap between germline ends came to 14 bases. The germline V gene encodes CDR1 SGDLS and CDR2 YYNGEE. As DNA, the CDR3 is TGTGCCAGCAGCGTGAGTGCGGGTTCCCATGGCTACACCTTC. This encodes CASSVSAGSHGYTF.

This chain uses TRBV27 with TRBJ1-2; 7 bases agree with TRBD1. This CDR3 is 16 amino acids long. V lost 5 bases, J lost 6 bases, and 15 bases stayed unmatched. Germline V gives CDR1 MNHEY, CDR2 SMNVEV (reference sequence). The CDR3 DNA reads as TGTGCCAGCAGTCCCTACCGCCTACAGGGGCGGGATGGCTACACCTTC. It specifies CASSPYRLQGRDGYTF.